The clone carrying this T cell receptor beta chain was counted between two and nine times. Its target is not known. This sample is drawn from a study of T cells after yellow fever vaccination. Findings and caveats of the study: Booster samples showed a return of most primary-vaccination clones (around 95% CD4, over 70% CD8).

UMIs and a universal primer site were added when TCR cDNA was made by 5'RACE template switching. TCRdb reanalysed the 5' RACE reads using MiXCR and keeps one entry per CDR3 protein. Of 500,000 to 650,000 distinct CDR3 sequences in the sample, less than 20% were seen once. Material: PBMCs, obtained more than 4 days after the first yellow fever vaccination. The clonotype was recovered from a man younger than 35 who received the YFV17D yellow fever vaccine.

CDR3 residues: CASSLGQFGNTIYF. The CDR3 nucleotides are TGCGCCAGCAGCCTGGGACAATTTGGAAACACCATATATTTT. V and J are TRBV5-1 and TRBJ1-3; weak D call: TRBD1 (6 bases). From germline, CDR1 is SGHRS and CDR2 YFSETQ. The CDR3 runs 14 residues. V was clipped by 4 bases and J by 3 bases, with 11 bases between them.